Listed here are 27 T cell receptor beta chains from one sample, sequenced in a study of neoadjuvant anti-PD-1 for oral cavity cancer. Data came from immunoSEQ multiplex PCR; TCRdb stores just in-frame clones and leaves some out. The sample consists of tens of thousands of clones, around a quarter of them appearing once. This sample's time point: after neoadjuvant nivolumab, at surgical resection. The material was tumor tissue, obtained after nivolumab (anti-PD-1) treatment. The receptor source for this set is a person aged 40-85 years with oral cavity squamous cell carcinoma.

The chain is built from TRBV7-2 and TRBJ1-2, with unresolved D. V shed 2 bases and J shed 1 base, with 17 bases lying between them. This CDR3 contains 17 residues. Germline V lookup: CDR1 SGHTA, CDR2 FQGNSA. The CDR3 spells CASSLRRTWEVNYGYTF. The CDR3 coding sequence is TGTGCCAGCAGCTTACGGAGGACCTGGGAGGTTAACTATGGCTACACCTTC.

In its sample, this clone ranks as medium-sized. The chain combines TRBV29-1 with TRBJ2-7; TRBD1 might be the D (5 bases). Germline CDR1 and CDR2: SQVTM and ANQGSEA. V shed 7 bases and J shed 4 bases, with 17 bases lying between them. The length of the CDR3 is 13 residues. The CDR3 is CSAEQSQGYEQYF. DNA for the CDR3: TGCAGCGCCGAGCAGAGTCAGGGATACGAGCAGTACTTC.

This chain uses TRBV4-1 with TRBJ1-4, with a possible D match to TRBD1 (5 bases). The V gene's germline CDR1 is MGHRA and CDR2 YSYEKL. This CDR3 comprises 15 residues. Trimming pared 2 bases from V and 2 bases from J, leaving 9 bases between. CDR3 sequence: CASSQLTATNEKLFF. The CDR3 DNA reads as TGCGCCAGCAGCCAACTGACAGCTACTAATGAAAAACTGTTTTTT.

The CDR3 DNA sequence: TGTGCCAGCAGTGAAATCCGGAAAGACCCCCAGCATTTT. Its protein product is CASSEIRKDPQHF. J is TRBJ1-5 and V is TRBV6-1; D not resolved. Germline-derived CDR1 and CDR2 are MNHNS and SASEGT. This CDR3 has 13 amino acids. V lost 2 bases and J lost 10, with 12 bases in between.

This clone was found once. J is TRBJ2-7 and V is TRBV11-2, with TRBD1 as a possible D gene (5 bases). The CDR3 runs 15 residues. The V and J ends lost 0 bases and 4 bases respectively, with 13 bases between them. CDR1 is SGHAT and CDR2 is FQNNGV in the germline V gene. CDR3 amino acids: CASSLDVGHAYEQYF. The CDR3 DNA reads as TGTGCCAGCAGCTTAGACGTCGGACACGCTTACGAGCAGTACTTC.

V usage is TRBV7-9 and J usage is TRBJ2-7, with 7 bases identical to TRBD1. The CDR3 consists of 12 residues. Germline loops: CDR1 SEHNR, CDR2 FQNEAQ (reference sequence). V lost 8 bases, J lost 3 bases, and 4 bases stayed unmatched. CDR3 nucleotide sequence: TGTGCCAGCCAGGACAGGTACTACGAGCAGTACTTC. Amino acid sequence: CASQDRYYEQYF.

The gene calls are TRBV7-9 and TRBJ2-5; no reliable D call. The CDR3 has 13 amino acids. Per germline, CDR1 SEHNR and CDR2 FQNEAQ (reference sequence). Trimming took off 3 bases at V and 2 bases at J, with 7 bases between the two ends. CDR3 protein: CASSFFPQETQYF. CDR3 sequence (DNA): TGTGCCAGCAGCTTCTTCCCGCAAGAGACCCAGTACTTC. Full variable domain (outside the CDR3, taken from reference TRBV7-9 and TRBJ2-5): DTGVSQNPRHKITKRGQNVTFRCDPISEHNRLYWYRQTLGQGPEFLTYFQNEAQLEKSRLLSDRFSAERPKGSFSTLEIQRTEQGDSAMYLCASSFFPQETQYFGPGTRLLVL.

In its sample, this clone was seen a few times. The rearrangement uses TRBV12-5 and TRBJ2-3; no reliable D call. This CDR3 spans 11 amino acids. Germline V lookup: CDR1 LGHNT, CDR2 FRNRAP. V was clipped by 2 bases and J by 12 bases, with 9 bases between them. For the CDR3, the DNA is TGTGCTAGTGGTTTGACCACTGCCCAGTATTTT. It translates to CASGLTTAQYF.

This chain connects TRBV30 to TRBJ1-1; D might be TRBD1 (5 bases). The CDR3 consists of 14 residues. Trimming took off 0 bases at V and 1 base at J, with 9 bases between the two ends. Germline assignment: CDR1 GTSNPN and CDR2 SVGIG (reference sequence). The CDR3: CAWSVIGGNTEAFF. The CDR3 DNA follows: TGTGCCTGGAGTGTCATCGGGGGGAACACTGAAGCTTTCTTT.

There are a few counts of this clone. This sequence joins TRBV21-1 and TRBJ1-5; TRBD1 was called by the table and not checked on the DNA. TRBV21-1 is marked as a pseudogene. The CDR3 runs 17 residues. This chain's CDR3 is CASSLCDRGVSNQPQHF. The CDR3 DNA sequence: TGTGCCAGCAGCCTCTGCGACAGGGGAGTTAGCAATCAGCCCCAGCATTTT.

This clone was seen more than once but under ten times. The chain combines TRBV2 with TRBJ1-2; D uncertain. Trimming took off 11 bases at V and 4 bases at J, with 23 bases between the two ends. Germline V gives CDR1 SNHLY, CDR2 FYNNEI. The CDR3 has 15 amino acids. CDR3 DNA: TGTGCCTCCTCCACCCCGGTCTCGGGTACCTATGGCTACACCTTC. It codes for CASSTPVSGTYGYTF.

CDR3 in DNA: TGTGCCAGCAGCCAAGATACCGGACAGAAGAAGGAAAAACTGTTTTTT. Encoded protein: CASSQDTGQKKEKLFF. The V call is TRBV4-2, the J call TRBJ1-4; a weak D match, TRBD1 (6 bases). Germline CDR1 and CDR2: LGHNA and YNFKEQ. This CDR3 region has 16 residues. Trimming pared 0 bases from V and 8 bases from J, leaving 16 bases between.

The chain couples TRBV30 to TRBJ1-2; D is perhaps TRBD1 (5 bases). The CDR3 has 14 residues. CDR1 is GTSNPN and CDR2 is SVGIG in the germline V gene (reference sequence). The V and J ends lost 3 bases and 3 bases respectively, with 14 bases between them. The CDR3 nucleotides are TGTGCCTGGAGGCGGGGAGGGGCGTACTATGGCTACACCTTC. It translates to CAWRRGGAYYGYTF. The entire variable domain, with the rest obtained from reference TRBV30 and TRBJ1-2, is as follows: SQTIHQWPATLVQPVGSPLSLECTVEGTSNPNLYWYRQAAGRGLQLLFYSVGIGQISSEVPQNLSASRPQDRQFILSSKKLLLSDSGFYLCAWRRGGAYYGYTFGSGTRLTVV.

The chain has TRBV10-3 and TRBJ1-1, with D uncertain. Trimming removed 4 bases at V and 7 bases at J, with 13 bases between. The germline V gene has CDR1 ENHRY and CDR2 SYGVKD. The CDR3 has 13 amino acids. The CDR3 DNA is TGTGCCATCAGTGTGAACAGAGGAATTGAAGCTTTCTTT. Its translation is CAISVNRGIEAFF.

This clone is medium-sized (0.01 to 0.1%) by share. The rearrangement links TRBV7-9 to TRBJ2-5; the D call may be TRBD1 or TRBD2 (5 bases each). V dropped 0 bases and J dropped 4 bases, with 12 bases sitting between them. Germline assignment: CDR1 SEHNR and CDR2 FQNEAQ (reference sequence). The CDR3 loop spans 15 amino acids. CDR3 DNA: TGTGCCAGCAGCTTAGCGACGAGGGGCCGAGAGACCCAGTACTTC. Its translation: CASSLATRGRETQYF. The entire variable domain, with the rest obtained from reference TRBV7-9 and TRBJ2-5, is as follows: DTGVSQNPRHKITKRGQNVTFRCDPISEHNRLYWYRQTLGQGPEFLTYFQNEAQLEKSRLLSDRFSAERPKGSFSTLEIQRTEQGDSAMYLCASSLATRGRETQYFGPGTRLLVL.

This clone has only a few counts. The genes are TRBV18 and TRBJ1-3, with D possibly TRBD1 on 6 matching bases. The length of the CDR3 is 16 residues. CDR1 is KGHSH, CDR2 LQKENI, per germline. The ends were cut back, 0 bases at V and 3 bases at J, with 12 bases in the middle. The CDR3 here is CASSPPSGGSGNTIYF. In nucleotides, the CDR3 is TGTGCCAGCTCACCACCGTCCGGGGGCAGTGGAAACACCATATATTTT.

This clone was seen repeatedly, ten times or more. The chain uses TRBV29-1 and TRBJ1-1; TRBD1 is a possible D gene (6 bases). CDR1 SQVTM and CDR2 ANQGSEA come from the germline V gene. CDR3 length: 14 residues. Deletions cut 4 bases from V and 0 bases from J, with 12 bases between. CDR3 sequence: CSVARTAMNTEAFF. The CDR3, as DNA: TGCAGCGTTGCCCGGACAGCCATGAACACTGAAGCTTTCTTT.

The chain uses TRBV5-1 and TRBJ1-2; perhaps TRBD1 as D (6 bases). This CDR3 is 12 amino acids long. CDR1 and CDR2 (germline): SGHRS, YFSETQ. The germline V and J ends were trimmed by 4 bases and 8 bases, with 12 bases remaining between them. The DNA for the CDR3 is TGCGCCAGCAGCGCAGGGGTCTTCGGCTACACCTTC. This sequence encodes CASSAGVFGYTF.

V and J are TRBV21-1 and TRBJ2-1; TRBD2, as called in the table, went unchecked against the DNA. TRBV21-1 is tagged as a pseudogene. The CDR3 runs to 12 residues. The CDR3 DNA reads as TGTGCCAGCAGCGGGGGAGGCAATGAGCAGTTCTTC. Its translation: CASSGGGNEQFF.

Notes on this clone: Within the sample, other DNA sequences also encode this same CDR3. This sequence joins TRBV18 and TRBJ1-1; TRBD1 matches 10 bases. The CDR3 length is 13 residues. CDR1 is KGHSH and CDR2 is LQKENI in the germline V gene. The trim removed 3 bases at V and 5 bases at J, leaving 0 bases unmatched. The CDR3 DNA sequence: TGTGCCAGCTCACCGGGACAGGGGACTGAAGCTTTCTTT. This encodes CASSPGQGTEAFF.

There are a few counts of this clone. This chain links TRBV29-1 with TRBJ1-2; TRBD1 might be the D (6 bases). CDR1 is SQVTM and CDR2 is ANQGSEA in the germline V gene. The ends were cut back, 3 bases at V and 4 bases at J, with 12 bases in the middle. This CDR3 is 13 amino acids long. DNA of the CDR3: TGCAGCGTTGACGGGGGGCGCGCCTATGGCTACACCTTC. Translated, it gives CSVDGGRAYGYTF.

The V and J genes are TRBV5-1 and TRBJ2-7; D is unclear. Trimming cost V 0 bases and J 4 bases, with 11 bases left between them. Per the germline V gene, CDR1 is SGHRS and CDR2 is YFSETQ. The CDR3 is 14 amino acids. In DNA, the CDR3 is TGCGCCAGCAGCTTGGAAGGCCGAGCGTACGAGCAGTACTTC. It codes for CASSLEGRAYEQYF. Drawing the rest from reference TRBV5-1 and TRBJ2-7, the complete variable domain is KAGVTQTPRYLIKTRGQQVTLSCSPISGHRSVSWYQQTPGQGLQFLFEYFSETQRNKGNFPGRFSGRQFSNSRSEMNVSTLELGDSALYLCASSLEGRAYEQYFGPGTRLTVT.

J is TRBJ1-4 and V is TRBV5-8; D is uncertain. Germline loops: CDR1 SGHTS, CDR2 YDEGEE. The V end lost 3 bases, the J end lost 0 bases, and 12 bases lay between the germline ends. This CDR3 has 16 residues. The CDR3 nucleotides read TGTGCCAGCAGCTGGCCCTTGAGTGCAACTAATGAAAAACTGTTTTTT. Amino acid sequence: CASSWPLSATNEKLFF.

V is TRBV7-9 and J is TRBJ2-7; maybe TRBD2 (6 bases). Deletions cut 5 bases from V and 6 bases from J, with 17 bases between. This CDR3 region has 14 residues. Germline V gene sequence: CDR1 SEHNR, CDR2 FQNEAQ (reference sequence). Here the CDR3 reads CASSPRDRSTEQYF. CDR3 sequence (DNA): TGTGCCAGCAGCCCGCGGGACCGTTCCACCGAGCAGTACTTC.

By its share, this clone is medium-sized. The chain carries TRBV6-1 and TRBJ1-6; the match to TRBD1 covers 9 bases. The CDR3 totals 15 residues. Germline lookup yields CDR1 MNHNS and CDR2 SASEGT. J lost 6 bases, V lost 5 bases, and 5 bases had no gene match. DNA of the CDR3: TGTGCCAGCAGTTTTCCGGGACAGGGTAATTCACCCCTCCACTTT. Translation: CASSFPGQGNSPLHF.

This clone has just a few counts. V gene TRBV2 combines with J gene TRBJ1-2, with 9 nucleotides matching TRBD1. The germline V gene has CDR1 SNHLY and CDR2 FYNNEI. J gave up 4 bases and V 8 bases, and 8 bases lay outside the gene matches. The CDR3 covers 14 residues. This chain's CDR3 is CASRGQGSFYGYTF. The CDR3 DNA reads as TGTGCCAGCCGGGGACAGGGTTCGTTCTATGGCTACACCTTC.

This clone was found a few times. V gene TRBV28 combines with J gene TRBJ2-1, with 8 bases fitting TRBD2. The CDR3 is 17 residues long. From germline, CDR1 is MDHEN and CDR2 SYDVKM. Losses at the gene ends were 10 bases for V and 4 bases for J; bases not matched to a gene: 18. CDR3 in amino acids: CAIAGLVGFSQYNEQFF. The CDR3 coding sequence is TGTGCCATCGCGGGACTAGTGGGTTTCTCACAGTACAATGAGCAGTTCTTC.